The rows below give T cell receptor beta chains drawn from one sample of a study of follicular helper T cells after annual influenza vaccination. Sequencing was performed with immunoSEQ multiplex PCR; in TCRdb, only in-frame clones are kept and a portion is missing. Here the sample spans approximately 12,000 clones, more than 75% being singletons. Sequencing was performed on CXCR5+ CD38- circulating T follicular helper cells from blood, taken on the day of influenza vaccination. Source of these receptors: an adult who received the influenza vaccine. CDR3s include the opening cysteine and the closing phenylalanine or tryptophan. Each record gives: J gene, D gene, clone size, V gene, CDR3 DNA, CDR3 protein. A D gene is named only where the DNA matches it firmly. Clone sizes are given selectively: once, few, many, or a class where the clone is expanded.

TRBJ2-1 | NA | NA | TRBV2 | TGTGCCAGCAGGTCCCGTCTTGGGGCCAATGAGCAGTTCTTC | CASRSRLGANEQFF
TRBJ2-1 | NA | once | TRBV7-2 | TGTGCCAGCAGCTTAGCGCGATTAGAGGGGGAGCAGTTCTTC | CASSLARLEGEQFF
TRBJ2-1 | TRBD1 | NA | TRBV6-4 | TGTGCCAGCAGTGTCGACAGGGGCAATGAGCAGTTCTTC | CASSVDRGNEQFF
TRBJ1-1 | NA | NA | TRBV11-2 | TGTGCCAGCAGCGGCAGTTGGGGGGGGAACACTGAAGCTTTCTTT | CASSGSWGGNTEAFF
TRBJ1-3 | NA | NA | TRBV5-5 | TGTGCCAGCAGCTTCGAGAGAAACACCATATATTTT | CASSFERNTIYF
TRBJ2-5 | NA | NA | TRBV18 | TGTGCCAGCTCACTCTCGGTTCTGGAGACCCAGTACTTC | CASSLSVLETQYF
TRBJ2-2 | NA | NA | TRBV4-1 | TGCGCCAGCAGCCGGGGGCAAGCGAACACCGGGGAGCTGTTTTTT | CASSRGQANTGELFF
TRBJ1-5 | NA | NA | TRBV28 | TGTGCCAGCAGTTTCGTTGGGCAGCCCCAGCATTTT | CASSFVGQPQHF
TRBJ2-1 | NA | few | TRBV7-9 | TGTGCCAGCAGCTCGGAGAGATATGAGCAGTTCTTC | CASSSERYEQFF
TRBJ1-2 | TRBD1 | NA | TRBV6-5 | TGTGCCAGCAGTTTGACAGGGAACTATGGCTACACCTTC | CASSLTGNYGYTF
TRBJ2-1 | TRBD2 | NA | TRBV6-1 | TGTGCCAGCAGTGCCGGGATCGGAGCGGGGGGCCGCTCTGAGCAGTTCTTC | CASSAGIGAGGRSEQFF
TRBJ1-1 | NA | NA | TRBV18 | TGTGCCAGCTCACCACTGCCGCTAGCTGAAGCTTTCTTT | CASSPLPLAEAFF
TRBJ1-2 | NA | NA | TRBV9 | TGTGCCAGCACGTTAAGGGAATCGAGCTATGGCTACACCTTC | CASTLRESSYGYTF
TRBJ2-1 | NA | NA | TRBV7-8 | TGTGCCAGCAGCACCCGACAGGCCCCCTACAATGAGCAGTTCTTC | CASSTRQAPYNEQFF
TRBJ1-1 | NA | NA | TRBV18 | TGTGCCAGCTACGGGACATTAGACACTGAAGCTTTCTTT | CASYGTLDTEAFF
TRBJ1-6 | NA | few | TRBV10-1 | TGCGCCAGCAGTGAGCAGAAGTATAATTCACCCCTCCACTTT | CASSEQKYNSPLHF
TRBJ2-5 | TRBD2 | NA | TRBV5-1 | TGCGCCAGCAGCTTGATGAGCGGGGTCGCAGAGACCCAGTACTTC | CASSLMSGVAETQYF
TRBJ1-2 | NA | NA | TRBV5-6 | TGTGCCAGCAGCTTGTGGGGGTTCGTGAGGGGCTATGGCTACACCTTC | CASSLWGFVRGYGYTF
TRBJ1-4 | NA | few | TRBV28 | TGTGCCAGCTGGGAGGGGGGGATTCCAACTAATGAAAAACTGTTTTTT | CASWEGGIPTNEKLFF
TRBJ2-4 | NA | NA | TRBV18 | TGTGCCAGCTCATTTGGGACCGAAAACATTCAGTACTTC | CASSFGTENIQYF
TRBJ1-4 | NA | NA | TRBV20-1 | TGCAGTGCTAGTGACCGGCAAAAACTGTTTTTT | CSASDRQKLFF
TRBJ2-6 | TRBD1 | NA | TRBV2 | TGTGCCAGCGACAGGGGGACTGGGGCCAACGTCCTGACTTTC | CASDRGTGANVLTF
TRBJ2-3 | NA | NA | TRBV20-1 | TGCAGTGTAGCAGATACGCAGTATTTT | CSVADTQYF
TRBJ2-3 | NA | NA | TRBV19 | TGTGCCAGTAGTATAGATGGACGAAGCACAGATACGCAGTATTTT | CASSIDGRSTDTQYF
TRBJ2-7 | TRBD1 | few | TRBV5-8 | TGTGCCAGCCTTCGACAGGGCAGCTCCTACGAGCAGTACTTC | CASLRQGSSYEQYF
TRBJ2-5 | TRBD2 | NA | TRBV5-6 | TGTGCCAGCAGCTGGGGAGGGACTAGCGGGGGACAAGAGACCCAGTACTTC | CASSWGGTSGGQETQYF
TRBJ1-4 | NA | NA | TRBV7-9 | TGTGCCAGCAGCCTAGGATTTTCTGAAAAACTGTTTTTT | CASSLGFSEKLFF
TRBJ2-1 | NA | NA | TRBV21-1 | TGTGCCAGCAGCTACGGGACTAATGAGCAGTTCTTC | CASSYGTNEQFF
TRBJ1-6 | TRBD1 | NA | TRBV11-2 | TGTGCCAGCAGCTTACGGCAGGGGGGCTCACCCCTCCACTTT | CASSLRQGGSPLHF
TRBJ1-5 | TRBD1 | NA | TRBV19 | TGTGCCAGTAGTACCCGACCAAGACAGGGATTGAATCAGCCCCAGCATTTT | CASSTRPRQGLNQPQHF
TRBJ1-5 | NA | NA | TRBV21-1 | TGTGCCAGCAGCAAAGAGGGGCCCCCAGGGACTCGGCAGCCCCAGCATTTT | CASSKEGPPGTRQPQHF
TRBJ2-5 | TRBD1 | once | TRBV30 | TGTGCCTGGAGCGGACAGGATGGAGCCCAGTACTTC | CAWSGQDGAQYF
TRBJ2-7 | TRBD1 | NA | TRBV19 | TGTGCCAGTAGCCGTAATATGGGACAGGGGTTCCCCTACGAGCAGTACTTC | CASSRNMGQGFPYEQYF
TRBJ2-7 | TRBD1 | NA | TRBV19 | TGTGCCAGTAGTAGGGGACAGGGCGAGCAGTACTTC | CASSRGQGEQYF
TRBJ1-3 | NA | NA | TRBV7-6 | TGTGCCAGCAGCTTATCCCAAGCCCGCGGTGGAAACACCATATATTTT | CASSLSQARGGNTIYF
TRBJ1-4 | TRBD1 | NA | TRBV18 | TGTGCCAGCTCACCAGGACAGGGGGCTGAAAAACTGTTTTTT | CASSPGQGAEKLFF
TRBJ2-1 | TRBD2 | NA | TRBV6-4 | TGTGCCAGCAGTTCGGAGGTAGCGGGGGGCGACAATGAGCAGTTCTTC | CASSSEVAGGDNEQFF
TRBJ2-7 | NA | NA | TRBV28 | TGTGCCAGCAGTTTACTAGCCGAGTACGAGCAGTACTTC | CASSLLAEYEQYF
TRBJ1-4 | NA | NA | TRBV27 | TGTGCCAGCAGTTTTTCCCCGCCGCCTCAGATAGAAAAACTGTTTTTT | CASSFSPPPQIEKLFF
TRBJ2-6 | NA | NA | TRBV30 | TGTGCCTGGAGTATCTCTGGGGCCAACGTCCTGACTTTC | CAWSISGANVLTF